Given below is one TCR beta chain in context. Its antigen is currently unknown. This entry comes from a study of Graves' ophthalmopathy and Graves' hyperthyroidism. RNA transcripts were the template, and TCR beta CDR3 regions were amplified from them. RT-PCR in the first round used HTBI primers; a second-round multiplex PCR followed. TCRdb re-derived calls from the multiplex PCR reads in MiXCR, one entry per CDR3 protein. The profile shows about 240,000 distinct CDR3 sequences, roughly 50% of them singletons. Patients were excluded if they had other autoimmune diseases or uncontrolled infections, and likewise if pregnancy or lactation applied. Reliance was placed on clinical symptoms, serum thyroxine, TRAb, thyroid ultrasound and orbital computed tomography for diagnosis. The PBMCs had their origin in about 9.7 ml of fresh peripheral blood. The CDR3 covers 13 residues. Per the germline V gene, CDR1 is LNHDA and CDR2 is SQIVND (reference sequence). The V segment lost 5 bases and the J segment 5 bases; nucleotides outside the gene matches: 5.

Broader study findings: Also, most clonotypes expanded in the thyroid above 0.001 frequency appeared in blood.

The V call is TRBV19, the J call TRBJ2-5, with 7 bases matching TRBD1. This receptor was identified in an adult man with Graves' ophthalmopathy. The sequencing input was peripheral blood. The CDR3 DNA sequence: TGTGCCAGTAGTGCGACAGGGCCGGAGACCCAGTACTTC. Amino acid sequence: CASSATGPETQYF.